These 2 T cell receptor beta chains were sequenced from one sample in a study of cytomegalovirus exposure and HLA in healthy donors. Primers included in the PCR were 60 Vbeta and 13 Jbeta primers. Only in-frame clones appear in the TCRdb table, and some are missing; sequencing was by immunoSEQ multiplex PCR. Altogether about 130,000 clones are present, 76% being singletons, with the ten largest covering around 3%. The material sequenced was PBMCs. These receptor sequences come from a man aged 35-49 years in good health and CMV-seronegative.

The chain employs TRBV28 and TRBJ1-3; 8 nucleotides match TRBD1. The germline V gene encodes CDR1 MDHEN and CDR2 SYDVKM. J lost 0 bases, V lost 5 bases, and 9 bases had no gene match. The CDR3 covers 17 residues. The CDR3 here is CASSPGQGGNSGNTIYF. The DNA of the CDR3 is TGTGCCAGCAGTCCTGGACAGGGTGGGAACTCTGGAAACACCATATATTTT. The full variable domain, completed using reference TRBV28 and TRBJ1-3, is DVKVTQSSRYLVKRTGEKVFLECVQDMDHENMFWYRQDPGLGLRLIYFSYDVKMKEKGDIPEGYSVSREKKERFSLILESASTNQTSMYLCASSPGQGGNSGNTIYFGEGSWLTVV.

The V call is TRBV4-1, the J call TRBJ1-5, with unresolved D. V gave up 1 base and J gave up 1 base, with 14 bases separating them. Germline CDR1 MGHRA, CDR2 YSYEKL. The CDR3 runs 17 residues. This CDR3 is CASSQVLRRGSNQPQHF. The CDR3 region has the DNA TGCGCCAGCAGCCAAGTTTTGCGTCGGGGAAGCAATCAGCCCCAGCATTTT.